This T cell receptor (beta chain) was captured by sequencing in a study of blood T cells in healthy people across ages. Through a sample-barcoded 5' primer and a J-beta primer mix, a second PCR was run for roughly 7 to 12 cycles. TCRdb independently ran MiXCR on the 5' RACE reads; one entry per CDR3 protein. The data show under 1 million distinct CDR3 sequences, with under 55% seen just once and around 21% held by the top ten. There are 15 residues in the CDR3. Germline V lookup: CDR1 SQVTM, CDR2 ANQGSEA. Trimming cost V 3 bases and J 2 bases; bases outside gene matches: 8. Input material: blood. The rearrangement links TRBV29-1 to TRBJ1-2; 8 nucleotides match TRBD1. The sequence was collected from a man in his fifties or sixties in good health. In DNA, the CDR3 is TGCAGCGTTGATCTAACACGACAGGGGAACTATGGCTACACCTTC. It codes for CSVDLTRQGNYGYTF. The full variable domain, its missing parts supplied by reference TRBV29-1 and TRBJ1-2, is SAVISQKPSRDICQRGTSLTIQCQVDSQVTMMFWYRQQPGQSLTLIATANQGSEATYESGFVIDKFPISRPNLTFSTLTVSNMSPEDSSIYLCSVDLTRQGNYGYTFGSGTRLTVV.